This TCR beta chain was recovered during a study of CD8 T cells in Susac syndrome. Study background: Within the sequenced Susac syndrome patient group, six exhibited active disease and eight were in remission. Blood was drawn from Susac syndrome patients while they were therapy-naive, on corticosteroids, or on intravenous immunoglobulin alone. Study-level points and caveats: CD4+ repertoires of Susac syndrome patients lacked detectable clonal expansion.

The table lists this clonotype with a count of one. Its antigen remains unidentified. After extraction with the RNeasy kit, about 0.5 to 1 ug of the RNA was reverse transcribed using random hexamers. Coverage of TCR beta CDR3 amplification by immunoSEQ multiplex PCR extended to 54 Vbeta and 13 Jbeta. One entry per CDR3 protein, called by TCRdb with MiXCR from the immunoSEQ multiplex PCR reads. Among some 200,000 distinct CDR3 sequences listed, approximately 96% were seen once. Germline assignment: CDR1 LNHDA and CDR2 SQIVND (reference sequence). The CDR3 totals 12 residues. V was pared by 6 bases and J by 6 bases, with 11 bases between.

The chain uses TRBV19 and TRBJ1-1, with D hard to call. This TCR came from a human donor with Susac syndrome. The specimen was CD4+ T cells from PBMCs. The CDR3 bases are TGTGCCAGTAGCGTCGGTTTGCCTGAAGCTTTCTTT. Translated: CASSVGLPEAFF.